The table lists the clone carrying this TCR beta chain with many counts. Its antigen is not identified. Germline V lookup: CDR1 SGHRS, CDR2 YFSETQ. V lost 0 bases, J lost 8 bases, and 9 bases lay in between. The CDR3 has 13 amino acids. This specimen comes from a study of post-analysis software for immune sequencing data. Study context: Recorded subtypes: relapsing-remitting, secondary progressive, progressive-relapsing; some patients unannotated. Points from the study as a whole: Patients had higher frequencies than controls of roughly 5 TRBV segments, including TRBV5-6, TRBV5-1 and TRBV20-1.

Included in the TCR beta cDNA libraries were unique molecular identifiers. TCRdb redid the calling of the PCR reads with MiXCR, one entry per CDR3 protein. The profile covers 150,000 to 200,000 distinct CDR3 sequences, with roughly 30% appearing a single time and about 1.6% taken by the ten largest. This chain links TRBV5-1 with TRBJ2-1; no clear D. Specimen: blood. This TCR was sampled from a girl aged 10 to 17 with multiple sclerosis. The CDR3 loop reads CASSLEGLDEQFF. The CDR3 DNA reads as TGCGCCAGCAGCTTGGAGGGTTTGGATGAGCAGTTCTTC.